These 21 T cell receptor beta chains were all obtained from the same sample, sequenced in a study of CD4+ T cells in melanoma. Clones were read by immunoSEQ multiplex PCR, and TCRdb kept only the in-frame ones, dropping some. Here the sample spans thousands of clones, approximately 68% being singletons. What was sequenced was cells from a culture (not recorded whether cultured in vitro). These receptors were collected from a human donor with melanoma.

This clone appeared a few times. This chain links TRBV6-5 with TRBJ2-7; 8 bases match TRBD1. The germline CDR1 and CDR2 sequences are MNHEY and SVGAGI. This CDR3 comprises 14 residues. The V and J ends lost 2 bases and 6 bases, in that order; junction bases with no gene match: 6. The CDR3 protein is CASSYGQGAGEQYF. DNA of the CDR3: TGTGCCAGCAGTTACGGACAGGGAGCGGGCGAGCAGTACTTC.

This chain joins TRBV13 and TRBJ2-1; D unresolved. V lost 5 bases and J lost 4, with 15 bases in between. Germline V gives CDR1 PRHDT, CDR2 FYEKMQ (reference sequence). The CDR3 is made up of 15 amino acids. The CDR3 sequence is CASSPAGGSYNEQFF. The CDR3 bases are TGTGCCAGCAGCCCAGCCGGTGGATCATACAATGAGCAGTTCTTC.

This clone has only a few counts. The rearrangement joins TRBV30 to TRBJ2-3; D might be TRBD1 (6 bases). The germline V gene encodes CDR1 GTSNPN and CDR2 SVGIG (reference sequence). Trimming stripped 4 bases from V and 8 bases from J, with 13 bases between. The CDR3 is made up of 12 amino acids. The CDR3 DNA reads TGTGCCTGGACAGGGGACACAAGTACGCAGTATTTT. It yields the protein CAWTGDTSTQYF.

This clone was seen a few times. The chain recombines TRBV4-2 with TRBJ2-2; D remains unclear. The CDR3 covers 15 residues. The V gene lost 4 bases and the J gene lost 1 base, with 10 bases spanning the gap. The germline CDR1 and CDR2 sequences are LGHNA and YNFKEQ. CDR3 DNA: TGTGCCAGCAGCCGTCAGCCCTTGAACACCGGGGAGCTGTTTTTT. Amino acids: CASSRQPLNTGELFF.

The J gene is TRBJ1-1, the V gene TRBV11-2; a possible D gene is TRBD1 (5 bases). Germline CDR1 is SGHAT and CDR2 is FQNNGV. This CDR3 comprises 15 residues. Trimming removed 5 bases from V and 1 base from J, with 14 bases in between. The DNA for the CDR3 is TGTGCCAGCAGCCCTAGGGCAGGGACGAACACTGAAGCTTTCTTT. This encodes CASSPRAGTNTEAFF.

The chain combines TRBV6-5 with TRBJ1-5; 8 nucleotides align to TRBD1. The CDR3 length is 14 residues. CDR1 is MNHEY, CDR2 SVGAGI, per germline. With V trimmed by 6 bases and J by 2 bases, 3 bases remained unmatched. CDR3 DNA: TGTGCCAGCAGGAGGACAGGGCGCAATCAGCCCCAGCATTTT. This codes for CASRRTGRNQPQHF.

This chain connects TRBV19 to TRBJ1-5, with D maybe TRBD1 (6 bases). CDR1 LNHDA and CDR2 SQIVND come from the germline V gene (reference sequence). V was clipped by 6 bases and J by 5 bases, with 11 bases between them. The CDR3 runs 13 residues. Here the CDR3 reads CASSRQVDQPQHF. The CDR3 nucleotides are TGTGCCAGTAGCCGACAGGTGGATCAGCCCCAGCATTTT.

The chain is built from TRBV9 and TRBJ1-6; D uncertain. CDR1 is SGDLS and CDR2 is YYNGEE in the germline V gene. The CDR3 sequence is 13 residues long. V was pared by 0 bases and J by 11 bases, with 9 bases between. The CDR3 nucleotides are TGTGCCAGCAGCGTAGATTCGGGGACACCCCTCCACTTT. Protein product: CASSVDSGTPLHF. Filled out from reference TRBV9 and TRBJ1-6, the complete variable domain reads DSGVTQTPKHLITATGQRVTLRCSPRSGDLSVYWYQQSLDQGLQFLIQYYNGEERAKGNILERFSAQQFPDLHSELNLSSLELGDSALYFCASSVDSGTPLHFGNGTRLTVT.

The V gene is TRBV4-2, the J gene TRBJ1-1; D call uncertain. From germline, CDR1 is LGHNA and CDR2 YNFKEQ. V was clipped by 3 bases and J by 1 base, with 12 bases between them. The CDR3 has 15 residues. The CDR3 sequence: CASSQRLQRNTEAFF. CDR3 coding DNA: TGTGCCAGCAGCCAGAGACTACAGAGGAACACTGAAGCTTTCTTT.

The CDR3, as DNA: TGTGCCAGCAGTTACGTAACCAACACTGAAGCTTTCTTT. Amino acids: CASSYVTNTEAFF. J is TRBJ1-1 and V is TRBV6-5, with D uncertain. Trimming left V 2 bases short and J 2 bases short, with 6 bases between. This CDR3 is built from 13 residues. Germline V lookup: CDR1 MNHEY, CDR2 SVGAGI.

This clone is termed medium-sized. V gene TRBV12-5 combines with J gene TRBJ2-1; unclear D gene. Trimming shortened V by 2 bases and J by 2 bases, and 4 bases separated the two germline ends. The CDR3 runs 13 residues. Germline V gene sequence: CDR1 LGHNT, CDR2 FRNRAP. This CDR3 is CASGLSAYNEQFF. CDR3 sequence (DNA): TGTGCTAGTGGTTTGTCGGCCTACAATGAGCAGTTCTTC.

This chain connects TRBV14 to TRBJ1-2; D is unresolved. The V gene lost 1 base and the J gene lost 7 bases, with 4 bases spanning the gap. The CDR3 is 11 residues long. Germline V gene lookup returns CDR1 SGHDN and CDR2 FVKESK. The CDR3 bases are TGTGCCAGCAGCCAAGTAGCTGGCTACACCTTC. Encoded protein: CASSQVAGYTF. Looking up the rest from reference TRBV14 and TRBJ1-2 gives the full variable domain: EAGVTQFPSHSVIEKGQTVTLRCDPISGHDNLYWYRRVMGKEIKFLLHFVKESKQDESGMPNNRFLAERTGGTYSTLKVQPAELEDSGVYFCASSQVAGYTFGSGTRLTVV.

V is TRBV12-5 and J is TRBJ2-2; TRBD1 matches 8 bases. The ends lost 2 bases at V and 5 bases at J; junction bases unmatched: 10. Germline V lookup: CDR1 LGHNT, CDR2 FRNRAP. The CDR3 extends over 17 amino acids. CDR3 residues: CASGLPLGQGATGELFF. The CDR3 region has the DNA TGTGCTAGTGGTTTGCCTCTCGGACAGGGAGCAACCGGGGAGCTGTTTTTT.

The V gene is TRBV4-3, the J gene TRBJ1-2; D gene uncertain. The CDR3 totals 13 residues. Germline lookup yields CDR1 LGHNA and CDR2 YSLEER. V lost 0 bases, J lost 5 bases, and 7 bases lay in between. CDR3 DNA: TGCGCCAGCAGCCAAGATTCCCTATATGGCTACACCTTC. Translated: CASSQDSLYGYTF.

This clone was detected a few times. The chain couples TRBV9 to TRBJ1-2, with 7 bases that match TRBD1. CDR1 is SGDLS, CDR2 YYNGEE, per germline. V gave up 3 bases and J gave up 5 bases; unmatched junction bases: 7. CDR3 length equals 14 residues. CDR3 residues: CASSGQGVRYGYTF. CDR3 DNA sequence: TGTGCCAGCAGCGGACAGGGTGTTAGATATGGCTACACCTTC.

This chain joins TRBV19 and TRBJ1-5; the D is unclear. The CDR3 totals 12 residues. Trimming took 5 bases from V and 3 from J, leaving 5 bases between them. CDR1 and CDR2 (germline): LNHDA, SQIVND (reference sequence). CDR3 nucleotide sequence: TGTGCCAGTAGTGGGCACAATCAGCCCCAGCATTTT. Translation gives CASSGHNQPQHF.

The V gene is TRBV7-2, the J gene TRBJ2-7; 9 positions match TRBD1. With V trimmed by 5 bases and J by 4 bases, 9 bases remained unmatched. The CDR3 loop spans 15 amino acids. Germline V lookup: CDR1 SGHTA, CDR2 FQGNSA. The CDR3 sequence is CASSLQQGARYEQYF. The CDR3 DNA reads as TGTGCCAGCAGCCTTCAACAGGGGGCGCGGTACGAGCAGTACTTC.

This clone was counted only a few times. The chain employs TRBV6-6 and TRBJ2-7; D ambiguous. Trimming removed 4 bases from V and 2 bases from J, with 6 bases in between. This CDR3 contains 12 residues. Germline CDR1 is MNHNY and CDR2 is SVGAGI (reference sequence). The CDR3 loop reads CASSSGPYEQYF. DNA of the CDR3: TGTGCCAGCAGTTCCGGGCCCTACGAGCAGTACTTC.

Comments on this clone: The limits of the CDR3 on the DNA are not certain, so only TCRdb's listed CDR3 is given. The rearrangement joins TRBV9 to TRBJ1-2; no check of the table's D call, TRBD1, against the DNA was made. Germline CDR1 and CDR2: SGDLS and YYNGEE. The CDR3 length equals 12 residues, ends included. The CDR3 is CASSVGEGAGIF.

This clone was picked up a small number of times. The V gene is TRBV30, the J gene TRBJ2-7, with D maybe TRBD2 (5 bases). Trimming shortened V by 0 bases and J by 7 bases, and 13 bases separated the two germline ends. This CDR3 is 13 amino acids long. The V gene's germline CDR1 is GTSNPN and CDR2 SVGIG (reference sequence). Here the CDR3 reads CAWSVLREGEQYF. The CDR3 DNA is TGTGCCTGGAGTGTACTGAGGGAAGGGGAGCAGTACTTC.

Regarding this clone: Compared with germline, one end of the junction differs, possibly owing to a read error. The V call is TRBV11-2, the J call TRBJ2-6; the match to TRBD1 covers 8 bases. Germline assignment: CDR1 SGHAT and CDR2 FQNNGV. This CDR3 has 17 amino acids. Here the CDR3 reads CASSDGTGLSRANVLTF. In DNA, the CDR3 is TGTGCCAGCAGCGATGGGACAGGACTCTCTCGGGCCAACGTCCTGACTTTC.